This T cell receptor (beta chain) originates from a study of blood T cell repertoires in COVID-19. Study background: The origin of the acute and convalescent COVID-19 samples was the United States, Italy and Spain. From T cells, B-cell-depleted T cells, or PBMCs came the material, which was cDNA or gDNA.

Each recovered donor of Cohort 3 presented with two negative PCRs, clearance, or symptom resolution. Per the study methods: Estimation of nucleated cell counts relied on the amplification of reference gene primers. Here immunoSEQ multiplex PCR was the method, and the copy in TCRdb shows in-frame clones only, minus some. The V and J calls and clone size are taken from that table; D and trimming were inferred from the DNA. This sample carries 220,000 or so clones, 82% of them seen once, and the ten largest clones take 3% to 4%. This CDR3 is 13 amino acids long. Trimming stripped 3 bases from V and 4 bases from J, with 12 bases between. CDR1 is DFQATT, CDR2 SNEGSKA, per germline (reference sequence).

The chain is built from TRBV20-1 and TRBJ1-1, with a tentative D call TRBD1 (5 bases). The source is a woman aged 60-75 years who had recovered from COVID-19. Sequencing was done on a sample of PBMCs or T cells enriched from blood (not recorded which). CDR3: CSASWAGLTEAFF. The CDR3 DNA reads as TGCAGTGCTAGTTGGGCAGGGCTCACTGAAGCTTTCTTT.